This T cell receptor (beta chain) was recovered during a study of pediatric ulcerative colitis. General observations from the study: Compared with controls, ulcerative colitis showed greater blood-rectum clone sharing. Blood samples from two patients yielded substantially fewer templates and were excluded from blood-rectal overlap analysis. Two rectal CDR3 clonotypes occurred in all ulcerative colitis patients.

On this clone: Its matching antigen is unknown.

TCRdb's table, derived via immunoSEQ multiplex PCR, lists solely in-frame clones and lacks some. Of about 15,000 clones listed, 70% to 90% are singletons. V was trimmed by 2 bases and J by 5 bases, leaving 15 bases between them. Germline CDR1 and CDR2: MNHNS and SASEGT. The CDR3 runs to 15 residues. The sequence derives from a boy between 10 and 17 years old with moderate ulcerative colitis. The V and J genes are TRBV6-1 and TRBJ1-2; a possible D gene is TRBD1 (5 bases). Sequencing was carried out using blood. The CDR3: CASSELGTFYYGYTF. In DNA, the CDR3 is TGTGCCAGCAGTGAATTAGGGACCTTTTATTATGGCTACACCTTC.